This TCR beta chain came from a study of T cell clonotyping in hematopoietic cell transplantation. Study results and limitations: No sorting was done, leaving CD4 and CD8 contributions mixed.

Method: immunoSEQ multiplex PCR; TCRdb's copy keeps in-frame clones and lacks some. The repertoire holds around 19,000 clones, with around 88% as singletons. Germline assignment: CDR1 MNHNY and CDR2 SVGAGI (reference sequence). V shed 2 bases and J shed 4 bases, with 14 bases lying between them. The length of the CDR3 is 15 residues. Time point here: recipient sample about 28 days before transplant, after cytoreduction. This clone was detected only once. As yet, its antigen is unknown. The TCR was taken from a man in his fifties or sixties with acute myeloid leukemia. Some clones in this sample may be carry-over from other donors' samples. This rearrangement joins TRBV6-6 to TRBJ1-2; no clear D. The sequences come from peripheral blood mononuclear cells, collected before stem cell transplant. The CDR3 DNA reads as TGTGCCAGCAGTTACGCTACGGCACTAATCTATGGCTACACCTTC. This codes for CASSYATALIYGYTF.